The sequence of this T cell receptor beta chain was determined in a study of T cell responses to AZD1222 COVID-19 vaccine. Generated by immunoSEQ multiplex PCR, the TCRdb table keeps only in-frame clones and is missing some. The table includes some 130,000 clones, about nine tenths detected once. V lost 5 bases to trimming and J lost 2 bases, with 7 bases between them. The CDR3 runs 13 residues. This specimen consisted of peripheral blood, obtained 28 days after the second AZD1222 dose. The V gene is TRBV12-3 or TRBV12-4, the J gene TRBJ1-3, with D unclear. The source of this sequence is an adult who received the AZD1222 COVID-19 vaccine. CDR3 bases: TGTGCCAGCAGTGGAACCCCTGGAAACACCATATATTTT. Protein: CASSGTPGNTIYF.